A single TCR beta chain is shown here with its context. The sample is drawn from a study of T-cell memory formation after mild COVID-19. Overall study context: Largely, the TCR clusters proved donor specific.

MiXCR, applied by TCRdb to the 5' RACE reads, yields one record per CDR3 protein. In the table there are hundreds of thousands of distinct CDR3 sequences, 15% to 20% of which are singletons. Germline CDR1 and CDR2: SGDLS and YYNGEE. V was cut by 2 bases and J by 2 bases, with 7 bases left in between. This CDR3 spans 13 amino acids. This receptor was obtained from an adult woman who had mild COVID-19 (a few samples of this study predate the infection). Cell type and time point are not known. The genes are TRBV9 and TRBJ1-2; D remains ambiguous. The sequencing sample was made of PBMCs or a T cell subset sorted from them (not recorded which). The DNA for the CDR3 is TGTGCCAGCAGCGTCAAAGAGAACTATGGCTACACCTTC. It translates to CASSVKENYGYTF.